The present entry profiles one T cell receptor beta chain with its context. TCRdb re-analyzed the 5' RACE reads; it lists each CDR3 protein once, without DNA. This table lists over 150,000 distinct CDR3 sequences. This sample stems from a study of monozygotic twins with inflammatory bowel disease. Germline V gene lookup returns CDR1 SGHRS and CDR2 YFSETQ. CDR3 size: 12 residues. The chain recombines TRBV5-1 with TRBJ1-2; TCRdb proposes TRBD1, but this gene call is untestable without DNA. This TCR was recovered from a human donor with ulcerative colitis or Crohn's disease, or a healthy co-twin of an affected twin (not recorded which). Sequenced material: blood. The CDR3 protein is CASSPGQRVATF.